This T cell receptor beta chain emerged from a study of blood T cell repertoires in COVID-19. Overall study: Sources were T cells, B-cell-depleted T cells, or PBMCs; the material itself was cDNA or gDNA.

A note on this clone: The junction departs from germline at one end; a sequencing error may be responsible.

Per the original methods: Amplifying reference gene primers gave estimates of nucleated cell counts. Only in-frame clones appear in the TCRdb table, and some are missing; sequencing was by immunoSEQ multiplex PCR. Clone size and V and J calls were adopted from that table, with D and trimming inferred from the DNA. The data show around 97,000 clones, with around four fifths seen just once and less than 11% held by the top ten. The germline gives CDR1 SSHAT, CDR2 FNYEAQ (reference sequence). The CDR3 totals 12 residues. The J gene is TRBJ2-7, the V gene TRBV7-7; a weak D match, TRBD1 (6 bases). The sample was peripheral blood. This sequence originates from a man in his sixties or seventies with acute or convalescent COVID-19. The CDR3 nucleotides are TGTGCTAGCAGCTTAGAGGGGGAAGAGCAGTACTTC. It yields the protein CASSLEGEEQYF.